A selection of T cell receptor beta chains follows, all from one sample in a study of T-cell memory formation after mild COVID-19. TCRdb re-derived calls from the 5' RACE reads in MiXCR, one entry per CDR3 protein. The sample comprises 250,000 to 350,000 distinct CDR3 sequences, around 19% of which are singletons, and under 25% rests with the top ten. The sequenced sample was PBMCs or a T cell subset sorted from them (not recorded which). These receptors all come from a man between 18 and 29 years old who had mild COVID-19 (a few samples of this study predate the infection). Cell type and time point are not known. Each CDR3 is given with its conserved first and last residue. A D gene is named only where the DNA matches it firmly.

v_call: TRBV4-3
d_call: TRBD2
cdr3_aa: CASSQDPGLEAGELFF

v_call: TRBV2
d_call: NA
cdr3_aa: CASTRQDSYEQYF

v_call: TRBV5-1
d_call: NA
cdr3_aa: CASSLAGSELFF

v_call: TRBV25-1
d_call: NA
cdr3_aa: CASSQTPEDEQYF

v_call: TRBV5-1
d_call: NA
cdr3_aa: CASSLEGKQPQHF

v_call: TRBV20-1
d_call: TRBD2
cdr3_aa: CSARGGTSGVTDTQYF

v_call: TRBV11-2
d_call: TRBD2
cdr3_aa: CASSPGWSSGGLRETQYF

v_call: TRBV29-1
d_call: NA
cdr3_aa: CSVEPGARENIQYF

v_call: TRBV11-2
d_call: NA
cdr3_aa: CASSLGWDLSYEQYF

v_call: TRBV7-3
d_call: TRBD2
cdr3_aa: CASSLTWRGGHNEQFF

v_call: TRBV20-1
d_call: TRBD2
cdr3_aa: CSVEGGGAADTQYF

v_call: TRBV5-1
d_call: TRBD1
cdr3_aa: CASHETGAEGEQFF

v_call: TRBV6-2/TRBV6-3
d_call: NA
cdr3_aa: CASCRRNTEAFF

v_call: TRBV4-1
d_call: TRBD1
cdr3_aa: CASSLDEQGGEQYF

v_call: TRBV5-1
d_call: TRBD1
cdr3_aa: CASLPTGGRETQYF

v_call: TRBV5-1
d_call: NA
cdr3_aa: CASSTDRSLNTEAFF

v_call: TRBV12-3/TRBV12-4
d_call: NA
cdr3_aa: CASSSDSLGTDTQYF

v_call: TRBV7-3
d_call: NA
cdr3_aa: CASSQKSAGIRVTDTQYF

v_call: TRBV7-2
d_call: NA
cdr3_aa: CASLLGVTDTQYF

v_call: TRBV7-9
d_call: TRBD1
cdr3_aa: CASSFSRGLYEQYF

v_call: TRBV28
d_call: NA
cdr3_aa: CASSLGERGYTF

v_call: TRBV5-1
d_call: TRBD2
cdr3_aa: CASSRAGVDEQFF

v_call: TRBV7-8
d_call: NA
cdr3_aa: CASTPGGVETQYF

v_call: TRBV12-3/TRBV12-4
d_call: NA
cdr3_aa: CASSSSPRRRTEAFF

v_call: TRBV6-5
d_call: NA
cdr3_aa: CASSYQPGELFF

v_call: TRBV4-1
d_call: TRBD1
cdr3_aa: CASSQGYRGRQETQYF

v_call: TRBV7-2
d_call: TRBD1
cdr3_aa: CASSLRDRGMLEAFF

v_call: TRBV7-2
d_call: NA
cdr3_aa: CASSLVGGAGYTF

v_call: TRBV29-1
d_call: NA
cdr3_aa: CSVERGIENYGYTF

v_call: TRBV12-3/TRBV12-4
d_call: TRBD1
cdr3_aa: CASSLGGGDYGGYTF

v_call: TRBV29-1
d_call: NA
cdr3_aa: CSFASFYEQYF

v_call: TRBV5-8
d_call: NA
cdr3_aa: CASSRFQGLSEAFF

v_call: TRBV18
d_call: NA
cdr3_aa: CASSPLREGNTEAFF

v_call: TRBV4-1
d_call: NA
cdr3_aa: CASSRRWVSNQPQHF

v_call: TRBV27
d_call: TRBD2
cdr3_aa: CASTPRVAGLNSTDTQYF

v_call: TRBV12-3/TRBV12-4
d_call: TRBD1
cdr3_aa: CASRETGAGELFF

v_call: TRBV20-1
d_call: NA
cdr3_aa: CSARAPTDTQYF

v_call: TRBV9
d_call: TRBD1
cdr3_aa: CASSVAPLQGGSPLHF

v_call: TRBV6-5
d_call: TRBD1
cdr3_aa: CASSYSAGTGGDGYTF

v_call: TRBV5-1
d_call: NA
cdr3_aa: CASSYQTGASGANVLTF

v_call: TRBV4-2
d_call: TRBD1
cdr3_aa: CASSHLDRSPGDEQFF

v_call: TRBV7-9
d_call: NA
cdr3_aa: CASSPPGTGRGYTF

v_call: TRBV27
d_call: TRBD1
cdr3_aa: CASRLGQLNTDTQYF

v_call: TRBV7-3
d_call: NA
cdr3_aa: CASSLSGGTAYTGELFF

v_call: TRBV12-3/TRBV12-4
d_call: NA
cdr3_aa: CASSFFDDGYTF

v_call: TRBV12-5
d_call: TRBD1
cdr3_aa: CASGEPEGQPYNEQFF

v_call: TRBV7-2
d_call: TRBD2
cdr3_aa: CASSTPGGPDTQYF

v_call: TRBV28
d_call: NA
cdr3_aa: CASSLTGKERELFF

v_call: TRBV7-2
d_call: NA
cdr3_aa: CASSLQADTQYF

v_call: TRBV20-1
d_call: TRBD1
cdr3_aa: CSAPIQGISYEQYF

v_call: TRBV30
d_call: NA
cdr3_aa: CAWSSVEGIYYGYTF

v_call: TRBV7-2
d_call: TRBD2
cdr3_aa: CASSLLPSGGRGTDTQYF

v_call: TRBV6-6
d_call: NA
cdr3_aa: CASGMDEPSGANVLTF

v_call: TRBV27
d_call: NA
cdr3_aa: CASLAPNNEQFF

v_call: TRBV5-1
d_call: TRBD2
cdr3_aa: CASSWTSGGANEQFF

v_call: TRBV4-3
d_call: TRBD1
cdr3_aa: CASSQGPDGTGIGELFF

v_call: TRBV7-2
d_call: NA
cdr3_aa: CASSSSGTQETQYF